Sequencing of this T cell receptor beta chain was carried out in a study of siplizumab effects on memory and regulatory T cells. General study findings and limits: With siplizumab, Treg-derived clones averaged approximately 66% of mappable alloreactive CD4+ clones, versus approximately 29% in controls. There appeared to be greater diversity in naive T cells than in memory cells, and naive T cells seemed major contributors to the alloresponse. Naive versus memory phenotype went unassigned for roughly 75-96% of proliferating CD4+ or CD8+ clones. Alloreactive sequences traceable to unstimulated CD4+ memory cells declined significantly under siplizumab.

Note on this clone: The target antigen is unknown.

The V end was cut by 0 bases, the J end by 2 bases, with 6 bases between. The CDR3 sequence is 14 residues long. CDR1 and CDR2 from the germline V gene are SGHKS and YYEKEE (reference sequence). Clones were sequenced by immunoSEQ multiplex PCR, and TCRdb holds only the in-frame ones, with some missing. The table has about 100,000 clones, less than 95% seen once; the top ten hold about 1.2%. The chain links TRBV5-5 to TRBJ1-3; no definite D call. The sample comprised non-Treg CD4+ T cells sorted from blood. The clonotype originates from a human donor in good health. The chain's CDR3 is CASSLVQPGNTIYF. CDR3 nucleotides: TGTGCCAGCAGCTTGGTGCAGCCTGGAAACACCATATATTTT.